One and the same sample provided the 12 T cell receptor beta chains below, sequenced in a study of blood T cell repertoires in COVID-19. The assay was immunoSEQ multiplex PCR, and TCRdb's table has in-frame clones only and misses some. The sample holds fewer than 500,000 clones; approximately 87% are singletons and the top ten take 0.9% to 1%. The sequencing input was PBMCs or T cells enriched from blood (not recorded which). Receptor source: a woman aged 25 to 39 with acute COVID-19.

Only one count was recorded for this clone. Here the CDR3 DNA reads TGCAGCGTTGTATCTGGGACAACTTACGAGCAGTACTTC. Its protein product is CSVVSGTTYEQYF. The chain has TRBV29-1 and TRBJ2-7; possibly TRBD1 for D (6 bases). The V gene lost 4 bases and the J gene lost 4 bases, with 14 bases spanning the gap. CDR3 size: 13 residues. CDR1 is SQVTM and CDR2 is ANQGSEA in the germline V gene.

The table lists this clone with a count of one. The chain combines TRBV2 with TRBJ1-5; D may be TRBD1 (6 bases). CDR3 length: 17 residues. Germline loops: CDR1 SNHLY, CDR2 FYNNEI. V was cut by 8 bases and J by 5 bases, with 25 bases left in between. The CDR3 DNA follows: TGTGCCAGCTCCCTATTCTTGGGGCCCAGGGGAGATCAGCCCCAGCATTTT. Its protein product is CASSLFLGPRGDQPQHF.

V usage is TRBV6-2 or TRBV6-3 and J usage is TRBJ1-2; 10 positions match TRBD1. Germline-derived CDR1 and CDR2 are MNHEY and SVGEGT. V dropped 5 bases and J dropped 4; count of bases not matched to a gene: 10. The length of the CDR3 is 16 residues. The CDR3 DNA reads as TGTGCCAGCAGTCAACGGCGGGACAGGGGAAGCTATGGCTACACCTTC. Translating it yields CASSQRRDRGSYGYTF.

V and J are TRBV2 and TRBJ2-1; 10 positions agree with TRBD1. CDR3 size: 12 residues. Germline V lookup: CDR1 SNHLY, CDR2 FYNNEI. J was trimmed by 7 bases and V by 6 bases; bases with no gene match: 0. CDR3 DNA sequence: TGTGCCAGCAGGGGACAGGGGAATGAGCAGTTCTTC. Its protein is CASRGQGNEQFF.

The chain employs TRBV3-1 (or the pseudogene TRBV3-2) and TRBJ2-5, with 8 bases identical to TRBD1. CDR1 is LGHDT and CDR2 is YNNKEL in the germline V gene (reference sequence). There are 16 residues in the CDR3. V lost 3 bases, J lost 1 base, and 7 bases stayed unmatched. CDR3: CASSQVGRGPQETQYF. The CDR3 region has the DNA TGTGCCAGCAGCCAGGTCGGCAGGGGGCCCCAAGAGACCCAGTACTTC.

J is TRBJ1-1 and V is TRBV6-1; D is unclear. The CDR3 runs 12 residues. Germline V gene data show CDR1 as MNHNS and CDR2 as SASEGT. The ends were cut back, 3 bases at V and 8 bases at J, with 10 bases in the middle. CDR3 sequence reads: CASSDFGVEAFF. For the CDR3, the DNA is TGTGCCAGCAGTGATTTCGGGGTGGAAGCTTTCTTT.

The chain combines TRBV2 with TRBJ2-1; TRBD1 is a possible D gene (6 bases). V dropped 4 bases and J dropped 14 bases, with 15 bases sitting between them. Germline V CDR1 and CDR2: SNHLY, FYNNEI. This CDR3 is built from 12 residues. The CDR3 DNA reads TGTGCCAGCAGTGGAAGGGCAGGGGCTGAGTTCTTC. Translating it yields CASSGRAGAEFF.

The V call is TRBV19, the J call TRBJ1-1; D ambiguous. The V gene lost 7 bases and the J gene lost 4 bases, with 7 bases spanning the gap. Germline V CDR1 and CDR2: LNHDA, SQIVND (reference sequence). The CDR3 loop spans 11 amino acids. The CDR3 DNA reads as TGTGCCAGTATGGAGGTCACTGAAGCTTTCTTT. The encoded protein is CASMEVTEAFF.

The chain has TRBV6-1 and TRBJ1-2; TRBD1 might be the D (5 bases). The CDR3 runs to 13 residues. The germline gives CDR1 MNHNS, CDR2 SASEGT. Trimming took off 2 bases at V and 7 bases at J, with 11 bases between the two ends. The CDR3 bases are TGTGCCAGCAGTGAAATGCGGGGGTCTGGCTACACCTTC. Amino acid sequence: CASSEMRGSGYTF.

The chain couples TRBV27 to TRBJ1-6; 8 bases map to TRBD1. With V trimmed by 8 bases and J by 3 bases, 3 bases remained unmatched. Germline V lookup: CDR1 MNHEY, CDR2 SMNVEV (reference sequence). The CDR3 is made up of 14 amino acids. CDR3 in DNA: TGTGCCAGCGGGGGGACAGGCTATAATTCACCCCTCCACTTT. Protein product: CASGGTGYNSPLHF.

The chain is built from TRBV6-2 or TRBV6-3 and TRBJ1-3, with D unclear. The germline V gene encodes CDR1 MNHEY and CDR2 SVGEGT. Trimming cost V 2 bases and J 1 base, with 12 bases left between them. The CDR3 runs to 16 residues. CDR3 DNA: TGTGCCAGCAGTTACGGGGAGTTAGGGTCTGGAAACACCATATATTTT. Protein product: CASSYGELGSGNTIYF.

This chain uses TRBV3-1 (or the pseudogene TRBV3-2) with TRBJ1-2, with D tentatively TRBD1 (6 bases). Germline V lookup: CDR1 LGHDT, CDR2 YNNKEL (reference sequence). There are 15 residues in the CDR3. Trimming pared 1 base from V and 4 bases from J, leaving 13 bases between. In DNA form, the CDR3 reads TGTGCCAGCAGCCAAGGGACAGCCGCACTCTATGGCTACACCTTC. Protein sequence: CASSQGTAALYGYTF.